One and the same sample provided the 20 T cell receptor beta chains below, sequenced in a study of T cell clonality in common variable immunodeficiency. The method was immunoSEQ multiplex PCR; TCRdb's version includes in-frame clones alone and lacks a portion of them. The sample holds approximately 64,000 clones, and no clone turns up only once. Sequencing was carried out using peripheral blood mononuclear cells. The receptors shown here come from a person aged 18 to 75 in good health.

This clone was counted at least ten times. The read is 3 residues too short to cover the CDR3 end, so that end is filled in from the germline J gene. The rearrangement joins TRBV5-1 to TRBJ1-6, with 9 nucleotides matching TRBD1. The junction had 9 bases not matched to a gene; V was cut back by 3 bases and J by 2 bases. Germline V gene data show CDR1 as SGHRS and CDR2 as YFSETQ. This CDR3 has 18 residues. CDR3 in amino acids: CASSSFRTGDTYNSPLHF. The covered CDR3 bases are TGCGCCAGCAGCTCTTTTCGGACAGGGGACACCTATAATTCACCC.

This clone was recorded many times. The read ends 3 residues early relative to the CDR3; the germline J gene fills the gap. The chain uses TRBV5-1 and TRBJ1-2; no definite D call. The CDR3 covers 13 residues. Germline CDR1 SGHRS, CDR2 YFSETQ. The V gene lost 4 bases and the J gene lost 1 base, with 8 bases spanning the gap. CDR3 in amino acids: CASSPEGNYGYTF. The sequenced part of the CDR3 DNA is TGCGCCAGCAGCCCAGAGGGTAACTATGGC.

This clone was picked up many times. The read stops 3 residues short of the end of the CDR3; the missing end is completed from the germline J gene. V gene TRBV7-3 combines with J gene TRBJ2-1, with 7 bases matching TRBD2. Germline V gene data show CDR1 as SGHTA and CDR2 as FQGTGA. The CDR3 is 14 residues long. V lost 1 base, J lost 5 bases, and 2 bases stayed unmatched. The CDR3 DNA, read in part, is TGTGCCAGCAGCTTAATTACTAGCGACAATGAG. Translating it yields CASSLITSDNE. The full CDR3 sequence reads CASSLITSDNEQFF.

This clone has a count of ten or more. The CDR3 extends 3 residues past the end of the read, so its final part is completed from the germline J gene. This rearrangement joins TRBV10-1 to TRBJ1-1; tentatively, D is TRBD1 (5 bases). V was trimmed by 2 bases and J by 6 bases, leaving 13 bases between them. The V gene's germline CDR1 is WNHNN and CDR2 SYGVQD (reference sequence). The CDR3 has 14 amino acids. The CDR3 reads CASSEGQGLSEAFF. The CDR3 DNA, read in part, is TGCGCCAGCAGTGAGGGTCAGGGATTGTCTGAA.

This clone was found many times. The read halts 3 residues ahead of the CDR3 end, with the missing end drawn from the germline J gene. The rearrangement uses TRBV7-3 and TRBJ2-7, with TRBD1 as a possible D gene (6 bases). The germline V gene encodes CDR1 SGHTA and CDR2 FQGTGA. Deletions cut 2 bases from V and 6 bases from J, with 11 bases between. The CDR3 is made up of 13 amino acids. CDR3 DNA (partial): TGTGCCAGCAGCTTAGCCAGGGGCAGCGAG. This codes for CASSLARGSE. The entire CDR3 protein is CASSLARGSEQYF.

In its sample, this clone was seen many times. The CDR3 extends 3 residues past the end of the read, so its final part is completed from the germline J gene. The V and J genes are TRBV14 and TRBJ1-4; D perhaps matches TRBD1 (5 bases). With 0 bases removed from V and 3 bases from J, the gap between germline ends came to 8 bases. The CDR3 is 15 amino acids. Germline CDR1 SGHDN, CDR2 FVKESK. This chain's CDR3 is CASSQEGLANEKLFF. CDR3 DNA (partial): TGTGCCAGCAGCCAAGAGGGGCTCGCTAATGAAAAA.

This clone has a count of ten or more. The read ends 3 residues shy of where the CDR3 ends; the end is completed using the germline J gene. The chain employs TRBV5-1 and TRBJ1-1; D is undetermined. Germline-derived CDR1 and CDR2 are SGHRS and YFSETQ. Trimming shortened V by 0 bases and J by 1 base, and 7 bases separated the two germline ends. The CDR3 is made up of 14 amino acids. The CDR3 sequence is CASSLDYKNTEAFF. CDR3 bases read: TGCGCCAGCAGCTTGGATTACAAGAACACTGAA. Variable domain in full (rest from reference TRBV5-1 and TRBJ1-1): KAGVTQTPRYLIKTRGQQVTLSCSPISGHRSVSWYQQTPGQGLQFLFEYFSETQRNKGNFPGRFSGRQFSNSRSEMNVSTLELGDSALYLCASSLDYKNTEAFFGQGTRLTVV.

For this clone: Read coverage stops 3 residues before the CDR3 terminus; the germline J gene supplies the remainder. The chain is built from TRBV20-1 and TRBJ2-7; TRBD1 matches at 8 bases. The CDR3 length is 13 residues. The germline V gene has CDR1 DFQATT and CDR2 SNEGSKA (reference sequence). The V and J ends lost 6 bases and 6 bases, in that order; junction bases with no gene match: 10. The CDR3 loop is CSARTGNSAEQYF. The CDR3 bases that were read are TGCAGTGCCCGGACAGGGAATTCGGCCGAG.

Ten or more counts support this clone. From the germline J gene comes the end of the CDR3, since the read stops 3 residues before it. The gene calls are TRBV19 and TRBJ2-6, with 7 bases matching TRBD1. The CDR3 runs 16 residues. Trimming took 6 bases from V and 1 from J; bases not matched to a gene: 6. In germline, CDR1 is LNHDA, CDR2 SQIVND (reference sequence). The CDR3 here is CASSSPRGSGANVLTF. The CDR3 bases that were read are TGTGCCAGTAGCTCCCCCAGGGGGTCTGGGGCCAACGTC.

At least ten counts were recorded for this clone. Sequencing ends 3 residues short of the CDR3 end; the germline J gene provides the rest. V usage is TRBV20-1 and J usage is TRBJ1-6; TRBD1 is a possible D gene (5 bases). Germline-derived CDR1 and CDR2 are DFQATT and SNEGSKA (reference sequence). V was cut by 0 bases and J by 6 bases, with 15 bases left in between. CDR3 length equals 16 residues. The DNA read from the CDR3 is TGCAGTGCTAGAGATCTGGGTGCAGGGAGTAATTCACCC. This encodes CSARDLGAGSNSP. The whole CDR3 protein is CSARDLGAGSNSPLHF.

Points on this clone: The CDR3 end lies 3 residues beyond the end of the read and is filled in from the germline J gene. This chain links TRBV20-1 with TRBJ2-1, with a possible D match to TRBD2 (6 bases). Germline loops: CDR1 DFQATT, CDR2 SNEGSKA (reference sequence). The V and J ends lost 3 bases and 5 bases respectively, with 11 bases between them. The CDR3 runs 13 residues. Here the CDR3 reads CSARIGLNNEQFF. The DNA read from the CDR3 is TGCAGTGCTAGGATCGGACTAAACAATGAG.

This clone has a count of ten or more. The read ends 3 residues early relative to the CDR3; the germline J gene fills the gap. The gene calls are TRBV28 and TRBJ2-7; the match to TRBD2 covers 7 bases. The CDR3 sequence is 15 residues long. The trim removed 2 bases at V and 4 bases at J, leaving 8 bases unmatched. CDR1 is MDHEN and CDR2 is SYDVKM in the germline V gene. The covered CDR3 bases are TGTGCCAGCAGTTTAGTTCGGGGGGAAACTTACGAG. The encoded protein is CASSLVRGETYE. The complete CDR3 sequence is CASSLVRGETYEQYF.

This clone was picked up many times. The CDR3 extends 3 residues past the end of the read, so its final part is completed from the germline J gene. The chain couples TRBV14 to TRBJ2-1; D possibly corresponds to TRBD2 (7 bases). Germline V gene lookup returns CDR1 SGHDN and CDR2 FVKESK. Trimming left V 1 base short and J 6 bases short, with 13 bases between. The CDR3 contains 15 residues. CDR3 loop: CASSQARGGGNEQFF. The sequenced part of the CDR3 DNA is TGTGCCAGCAGCCAAGCCAGGGGAGGGGGCAATGAG.

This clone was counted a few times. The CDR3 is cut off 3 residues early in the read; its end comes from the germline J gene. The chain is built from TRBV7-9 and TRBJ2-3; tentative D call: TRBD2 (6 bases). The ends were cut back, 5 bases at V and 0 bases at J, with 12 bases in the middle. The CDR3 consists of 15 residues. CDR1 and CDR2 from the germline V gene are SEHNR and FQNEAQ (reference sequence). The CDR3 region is CASSPGAGSTDTQYF. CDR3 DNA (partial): TGTGCCAGCAGCCCCGGGGCGGGGAGCACAGATACG.

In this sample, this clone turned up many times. CDR3 amino acids: CASSIDPGLAGGEQFF. CDR3 DNA (partial): TGTGCCAGTAGTATAGATCCCGGGCTAGCGGGCGGTGAG. The chain carries TRBV19 and TRBJ2-1, with 8 bases fitting TRBD2. The DNA ends 3 residues before the CDR3 does, and the rest of the CDR3 is filled in from the germline J gene. V lost 0 bases, J lost 9 bases, and 10 bases stayed unmatched. The germline gives CDR1 LNHDA, CDR2 SQIVND (reference sequence). The CDR3 totals 16 residues.

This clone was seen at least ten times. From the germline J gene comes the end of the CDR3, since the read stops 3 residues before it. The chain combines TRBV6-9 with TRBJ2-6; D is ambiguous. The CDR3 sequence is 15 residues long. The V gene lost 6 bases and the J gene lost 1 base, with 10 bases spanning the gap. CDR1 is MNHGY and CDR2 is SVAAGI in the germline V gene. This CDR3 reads CASRKGWSGANVLTF. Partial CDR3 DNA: TGTGCCAGCAGGAAGGGTTGGTCTGGGGCCAACGTC.

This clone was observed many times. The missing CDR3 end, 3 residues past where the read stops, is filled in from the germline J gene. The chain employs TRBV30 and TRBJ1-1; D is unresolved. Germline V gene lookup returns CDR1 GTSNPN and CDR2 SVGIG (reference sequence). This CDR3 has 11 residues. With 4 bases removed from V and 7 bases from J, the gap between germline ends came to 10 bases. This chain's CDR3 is CAWTGLREAFF. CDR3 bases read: TGTGCCTGGACCGGTCTGCGTGAA.

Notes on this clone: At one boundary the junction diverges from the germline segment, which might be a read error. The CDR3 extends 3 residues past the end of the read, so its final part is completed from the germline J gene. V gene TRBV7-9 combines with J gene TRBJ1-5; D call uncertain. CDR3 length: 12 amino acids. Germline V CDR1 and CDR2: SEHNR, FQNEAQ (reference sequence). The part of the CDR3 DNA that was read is TGTTCCAGCAGTCTCAGAGATCAGCCC. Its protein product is CSSSLRDQP. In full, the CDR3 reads CSSSLRDQPQHF.

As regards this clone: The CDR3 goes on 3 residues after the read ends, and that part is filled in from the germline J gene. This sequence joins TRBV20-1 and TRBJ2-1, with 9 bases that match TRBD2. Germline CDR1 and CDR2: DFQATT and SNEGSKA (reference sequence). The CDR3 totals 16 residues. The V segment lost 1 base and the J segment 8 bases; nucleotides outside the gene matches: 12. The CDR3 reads CSARGTSGFSRYEQFF. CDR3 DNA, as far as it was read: TGCAGTGCTAGAGGTACTAGCGGGTTTTCGAGGTATGAG.

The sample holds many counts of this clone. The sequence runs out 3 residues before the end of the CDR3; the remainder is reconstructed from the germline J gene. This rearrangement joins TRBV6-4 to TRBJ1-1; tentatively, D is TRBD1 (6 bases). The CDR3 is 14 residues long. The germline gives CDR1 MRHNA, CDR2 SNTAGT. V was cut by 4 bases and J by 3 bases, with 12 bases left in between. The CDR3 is CASSASGADTEAFF. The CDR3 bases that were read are TGTGCCAGCAGTGCGTCAGGGGCGGACACTGAA.